The next 29 T cell receptor beta chains were all read from a single sample in a study of blood T cells in healthy people across ages. A sample-barcoded 5' primer and a J-beta primer mix were used in a second PCR of roughly 7 to 12 cycles. TCRdb re-analysed the 5' RACE reads in MiXCR, keeping a single row per CDR3 protein. The sample gives roughly 1,100,000 distinct CDR3 sequences, around 27% of which show up once; less than 0.75% is in the top ten. The same specimen was also included in a second study, on T cells of mothers and their children.

The sequenced sample was blood. The receptors here all came from a girl aged 2-10 years in good health.

The rearrangement links TRBV11-2 to TRBJ2-2, with D perhaps matching TRBD2 (6 bases). The CDR3 extends over 16 amino acids. V lost 1 base to trimming and J lost 4 bases, with 13 bases between them. Germline CDR1 and CDR2: SGHAT and FQNNGV. The CDR3, as DNA: TGTGCCAGCAGCTTAGTCGGGGGTCCGCTCACCGGGGAGCTGTTTTTT. This sequence encodes CASSLVGGPLTGELFF.

This clonotype has just a few counts. V gene TRBV29-1 combines with J gene TRBJ1-2; D call uncertain. The ends were cut back, 7 bases at V and 3 bases at J, with 15 bases in the middle. The CDR3 has 13 amino acids. The germline gives CDR1 SQVTM, CDR2 ANQGSEA. For the CDR3, the DNA is TGCAGCGCGACGCAACATTCGGACTATGGCTACACCTTC. It specifies CSATQHSDYGYTF.

The genes are TRBV15 and TRBJ2-5; 14 positions match TRBD2. The germline V gene has CDR1 LNHNV and CDR2 YYDKDF (reference sequence). The CDR3 consists of 16 residues. Losses at the gene ends were 4 bases for V and 7 bases for J; bases not matched to a gene: 8. The CDR3 DNA is TGTGCCACCAGCACCGAATTAGGACTAGCGGGGGGGACCCAGTACTTC. This codes for CATSTELGLAGGTQYF.

The rearrangement uses TRBV5-1 and TRBJ1-1, with D possibly TRBD1 on 5 matching bases. From germline, CDR1 is SGHRS and CDR2 YFSETQ. V was pared by 5 bases and J by 8 bases, with 16 bases between. The CDR3 covers 13 residues. The CDR3 nucleotides are TGCGCCAGCAGTTACGGCCGGGAGGGGGAAGCTTTCTTT. Its translation: CASSYGREGEAFF.

V usage is TRBV5-1 and J usage is TRBJ2-3, with 7 bases lining up with TRBD2. This CDR3 comprises 15 residues. The germline V gene encodes CDR1 SGHRS and CDR2 YFSETQ. With 4 bases clipped from V and 6 bases from J, the junction kept 11 bases outside the gene matches. The CDR3 region is CASSSGTSRGDTQYF. The CDR3 DNA reads as TGCGCCAGCAGCAGCGGGACTTCTCGGGGGGATACGCAGTATTTT. The full variable domain, rest sourced from reference TRBV5-1 and TRBJ2-3, is KAGVTQTPRYLIKTRGQQVTLSCSPISGHRSVSWYQQTPGQGLQFLFEYFSETQRNKGNFPGRFSGRQFSNSRSEMNVSTLELGDSALYLCASSSGTSRGDTQYFGPGTRLTVL.

The chain has TRBV5-1 and TRBJ2-1; TRBD2 matches at 10 bases. Per germline, CDR1 SGHRS and CDR2 YFSETQ. J was trimmed by 7 bases and V by 3 bases; bases with no gene match: 4. The CDR3 has 14 amino acids. Written as DNA, the CDR3 is TGCGCCAGCAGCTCTAGCGGGAGCCGGAATGAGCAGTTCTTC. This translates into CASSSSGSRNEQFF. Combining the CDR3 with reference TRBV5-1 and TRBJ2-1 gives the whole variable domain KAGVTQTPRYLIKTRGQQVTLSCSPISGHRSVSWYQQTPGQGLQFLFEYFSETQRNKGNFPGRFSGRQFSNSRSEMNVSTLELGDSALYLCASSSSGSRNEQFFGPGTRLTVL.

On this clonotype itself: At one end the junction does not follow the germline gene, possibly because of a read error. This chain links TRBV7-9 with TRBJ2-1; maybe TRBD2 (5 bases). The germline gives CDR1 SEHNR, CDR2 FQNEAQ (reference sequence). CDR3 size: 12 residues. CDR3 sequence reads: CASSLATAGMFF. CDR3 DNA sequence: TGTGCCAGCAGCCTAGCAACCGCTGGGATGTTCTTC.

This chain uses TRBV24-1 with TRBJ2-3; unclear D gene. This CDR3 is 15 amino acids long. V shed 4 bases and J shed 4 bases, with 14 bases lying between them. Germline values: CDR1 KGHDR, CDR2 SFDVKD. Here the CDR3 DNA reads TGTGCCACCAGTGAATTGATTGGAGAGGCAGATACGCAGTATTTT. It yields the protein CATSELIGEADTQYF.

The chain is built from TRBV7-9 and TRBJ2-3; D not resolved. Germline lookup yields CDR1 SEHNR and CDR2 FQNEAQ (reference sequence). This CDR3 has 14 residues. V shed 5 bases and J shed 4 bases, with 13 bases lying between them. DNA for the CDR3: TGTGCCAGCAGCCCCCCGGGCGTTGCAGATACGCAGTATTTT. Its translation: CASSPPGVADTQYF.

This chain links TRBV10-3 with TRBJ2-1; 9 bases match TRBD2. The germline V gene encodes CDR1 ENHRY and CDR2 SYGVKD. V shed 3 bases, J shed 0 bases, and the junction held 3 bases outside the gene matches. The CDR3 has 16 residues. CDR3: CAISEAGGSSYNEQFF. CDR3 nucleotide sequence: TGTGCCATCAGTGAAGCGGGGGGTAGCTCCTACAATGAGCAGTTCTTC.

The chain employs TRBV7-2 and TRBJ1-4, with 9 bases lining up with TRBD1. The CDR3 has 14 residues. The ends lost 3 bases at V and 8 bases at J; junction bases unmatched: 4. Germline-derived CDR1 and CDR2 are SGHTA and FQGNSA. CDR3 in DNA: TGTGCCAGCAGCTTTACAGGGGGCGCCGAAAAACTGTTTTTT. Translated: CASSFTGGAEKLFF.

The J gene is TRBJ2-2, the V gene TRBV28; 8 bases are shared with TRBD2. V shed 6 bases, J shed 5 bases, and the junction held 11 bases outside the gene matches. Germline CDR1 reads MDHEN; CDR2 reads SYDVKM. This CDR3 has 16 residues. CDR3 sequence: CASRDWSGRGTGELFF. For the CDR3, the DNA is TGTGCCAGCAGGGACTGGAGCGGGAGAGGAACCGGGGAGCTGTTTTTT. Using reference TRBV28 and TRBJ2-2 for the parts outside the CDR3, the full variable domain is DVKVTQSSRYLVKRTGEKVFLECVQDMDHENMFWYRQDPGLGLRLIYFSYDVKMKEKGDIPEGYSVSREKKERFSLILESASTNQTSMYLCASRDWSGRGTGELFFGEGSRLTVL.

Many counts were recorded for this clonotype. This chain uses TRBV6-2 or TRBV6-3 with TRBJ1-1; no reliable D call. The germline V gene has CDR1 MNHEY and CDR2 SVGEGT. This CDR3 is 11 amino acids long. V was trimmed by 5 bases and J by 6 bases, leaving 7 bases between them. CDR3 amino acids: CASSPGPEAFF. CDR3 coding DNA: TGTGCCAGCAGTCCCGGGCCTGAAGCTTTCTTT.

A few counts support this clonotype. The chain uses TRBV14 and TRBJ1-1; D call uncertain. The germline V and J ends were trimmed by 5 bases and 0 bases, with 13 bases remaining between them. CDR1 SGHDN and CDR2 FVKESK come from the germline V gene. The CDR3 length is 15 residues. The CDR3 loop is CASSENYHMNTEAFF. DNA for the CDR3: TGTGCCAGCAGCGAGAATTACCACATGAACACTGAAGCTTTCTTT.

The CDR3 DNA reads TGTGCCAGCGGCGAGGGGGCCAATCAGCCCCAGCATTTT. It specifies CASGEGANQPQHF. J is TRBJ1-5 and V is TRBV6-2 or TRBV6-3, with 7 bases fitting TRBD1. CDR3 length: 13 residues. The germline V gene has CDR1 MNHEY and CDR2 SVGEGT. V shed 8 bases, J shed 3 bases, and the junction held 4 bases outside the gene matches.

The chain is built from TRBV6-6 and TRBJ2-1; 8 nucleotides match TRBD2. This CDR3 has 16 residues. Germline CDR1 reads MNHNY; CDR2 reads SVGAGI (reference sequence). The J segment lost 4 bases and the V segment lost 4 bases, leaving 9 bases of the junction unmatched. CDR3 coding DNA: TGTGCCAGCAGTTCGAGCGGGAGAGGGGCATACAATGAGCAGTTCTTC. It yields the protein CASSSSGRGAYNEQFF.

This clonotype was seen only a few times. This chain links TRBV20-1 with TRBJ2-1; 10 bases agree with TRBD2. CDR1 and CDR2 (germline): DFQATT, SNEGSKA (reference sequence). This CDR3 has 17 amino acids. V shed 0 bases, J shed 5 bases, and the junction held 10 bases outside the gene matches. The CDR3 region is CSARDRAGGPSDNEQFF. The CDR3, as DNA: TGCAGTGCTAGAGATAGAGCGGGAGGGCCCTCGGACAATGAGCAGTTCTTC.

The chain employs TRBV28 and TRBJ1-5; no definite D call. The CDR3 covers 15 residues. The germline V and J ends were trimmed by 1 base and 1 base, with 8 bases remaining between them. Germline CDR1 and CDR2: MDHEN and SYDVKM. The CDR3 region is CASSLLVGSNQPQHF. In nucleotides, the CDR3 is TGTGCCAGCAGTTTATTAGTCGGGAGCAATCAGCCCCAGCATTTT.

This clonotype was seen a few times. The chain recombines TRBV18 with TRBJ2-7, with TRBD1 matching 9 bases. Trimming removed 2 bases from V and 2 bases from J; junction bases left unmatched: 4. The CDR3 extends over 15 amino acids. The germline V gene encodes CDR1 KGHSH and CDR2 LQKENI. DNA of the CDR3: TGTGCCAGCTCACCAGGACAGGGGATAACCTACGAGCAGTACTTC. Residues: CASSPGQGITYEQYF.

The chain uses TRBV12-3 or TRBV12-4 and TRBJ1-3; TRBD1 agrees at 7 bases. J was trimmed by 0 bases and V by 3 bases; bases with no gene match: 5. This CDR3 spans 16 amino acids. The CDR3 bases are TGTGCCAGCAGTTTCCAAGGGGGCGGCTCTGGAAACACCATATATTTT. Translating gives CASSFQGGGSGNTIYF.

This clonotype turned up a few times. The J gene is TRBJ2-3, the V gene TRBV21-1; the tabulated D call, TRBD2, remains unverified against the DNA. TRBV21-1 is reported as a pseudogene. The CDR3 spans 18 residues. CDR3 amino acids: CASRVIGTRRGRTDTQYF. CDR3 DNA: TGTGCCAGCAGGGTCATCGGGACTAGAAGGGGCCGCACAGATACGCAGTATTTT.

The chain uses TRBV20-1 and TRBJ2-4; D possibly corresponds to TRBD1 (5 bases). V was trimmed by 7 bases and J by 6 bases, leaving 10 bases between them. Per the germline V gene, CDR1 is DFQATT and CDR2 is SNEGSKA (reference sequence). This CDR3 region has 11 residues. The CDR3: CSVVDRNIQYF. For the CDR3, the DNA is TGCAGTGTTGTTGACAGAAACATTCAGTACTTC.

This clonotype was detected a few times. The chain is built from TRBV12-3 or TRBV12-4 and TRBJ2-2, with 11 bases lining up with TRBD1. V lost 6 bases and J lost 7; bases outside the gene matches: 7. This CDR3 has 15 amino acids. CDR3 residues: CASSPPDRGRGELFF. The CDR3 coding sequence is TGTGCCAGCAGCCCCCCGGACAGGGGGCGCGGGGAGCTGTTTTTT.

This rearrangement joins TRBV12-3 or TRBV12-4 to TRBJ1-6; tentative D call: TRBD1 (5 bases). Trimming stripped 5 bases from V and 9 bases from J, with 8 bases between. This CDR3 spans 12 amino acids. Written as DNA, the CDR3 is TGTGCCAGCAGTCGACAGATTTCACCCCTCCACTTT. Protein product: CASSRQISPLHF.

There are a few counts of this clonotype. This chain joins TRBV7-9 and TRBJ2-5; 10 positions match TRBD2. The J call is doubtful: the DNA matches TRBJ2-1 better. The CDR3 covers 17 residues. Germline loops: CDR1 SEHNR, CDR2 FQNEAQ (reference sequence). The CDR3 spells CASSLDWAASGSDEQFF. Here the CDR3 DNA reads TGTGCCAGCAGCTTAGACTGGGCGGCTAGCGGGAGCGATGAGCAGTTCTTC.

Notes on this clonotype: The junction differs from germline at one of its ends, possibly a read error. The chain carries TRBV20-1 and TRBJ2-5, with no clear D. CDR3 length: 14 residues. Looked up from germline, CDR1 is DFQATT and CDR2 is SNEGSKA (reference sequence). The DNA of the CDR3 is TGCAGTGCTAGAGATCGGCGGCTGGCCTACGAGCAGCACTTC. This sequence encodes CSARDRRLAYEQHF.

The chain joins TRBV20-1 to TRBJ1-2; the match to TRBD1 covers 7 bases. From germline, CDR1 is DFQATT and CDR2 SNEGSKA (reference sequence). Trimming removed 1 base from V and 4 bases from J; junction bases left unmatched: 9. This CDR3 contains 15 residues. The CDR3 nucleotides read TGCAGTGCTAGAGTCAGACAGGGCAAATCCTATGGCTACACCTTC. It is translated as CSARVRQGKSYGYTF.

This clonotype turned up a few times. The chain carries TRBV5-5 and TRBJ2-1; D tentatively fits TRBD1 or TRBD2 (5 bases each). The germline V gene has CDR1 SGHKS and CDR2 YYEKEE (reference sequence). The CDR3 has 15 amino acids. V was clipped by 5 bases and J by 8 bases, with 20 bases between them. CDR3 bases: TGTGCCAGCAGTTTACGGGCCCTCGGGGCGTATGAGCAGTTCTTC. Amino acids: CASSLRALGAYEQFF.

The chain's CDR3 is CASSLWTGNYEQYF. The CDR3 nucleotides are TGTGCCAGCAGTTTGTGGACAGGGAACTACGAGCAGTACTTC. The chain uses TRBV6-6 and TRBJ2-5, with 8 nucleotides matching TRBD1. Matching the DNA end better, TRBJ2-7 makes the J call doubtful. The CDR3 is 14 amino acids. Per the germline V gene, CDR1 is MNHNY and CDR2 is SVGAGI (reference sequence).